These 27 T cell receptor beta chains were sequenced from one sample in a study of sequential checkpoint blockade in melanoma. Treatment of the sample: randomized to nivolumab then ipilimumab (arm A) or the reverse (arm B). The method was immunoSEQ multiplex PCR; TCRdb's version includes in-frame clones alone and lacks a portion of them. The table shows about 13,000 clones, with about 73% occurring only once. Sequenced here: CD8+ T cells sorted from blood (inferred from file names), sampled from a patient given nivolumab and ipilimumab in sequence. These receptor sequences come from a human donor with melanoma.

The sample holds one count of this clone. This rearrangement joins TRBV9 to TRBJ2-2; D might be TRBD1 (6 bases). V was pared by 4 bases and J by 5 bases, with 12 bases between. CDR1 is SGDLS and CDR2 is YYNGEE in the germline V gene. The CDR3 runs to 14 residues. The CDR3 here is CASSPWTETGELFF. The CDR3 DNA reads TGTGCCAGCAGCCCATGGACAGAGACCGGGGAGCTGTTTTTT.

The chain combines TRBV7-6 with TRBJ2-7; 10 bases align to TRBD1. The CDR3 loop spans 15 amino acids. Unmatched junction bases numbered 9, after V lost 5 bases and J lost 5 bases. Germline CDR1 and CDR2: SGHVS and FNYEAQ. In nucleotides, the CDR3 is TGTGCCAGCAGCCCGCTGGGACAGGGGATAAACGAGCAGTACTTC. The encoded protein is CASSPLGQGINEQYF. Based on the CDR3 plus reference TRBV7-6 and TRBJ2-7, the full variable domain is GAGVSQSPRYKVTKRGQDVALRCDPISGHVSLYWYRQALGQGPEFLTYFNYEAQQDKSGLPNDRFSAERPEGSISTLTIQRTEQRDSAMYRCASSPLGQGINEQYFGPGTRLTVT.

The V gene is TRBV18, the J gene TRBJ1-5, with no clear D. Germline V gene sequence: CDR1 KGHSH, CDR2 LQKENI. The V end was cut by 4 bases, the J end by 0 bases, with 7 bases between. The CDR3 runs 14 residues. Here the CDR3 DNA reads TGTGCCAGCTCACTTGACACTAGCAATCAGCCCCAGCATTTT. Its translation: CASSLDTSNQPQHF.

The chain joins TRBV27 to TRBJ2-7, with D perhaps matching TRBD2 (6 bases). The V and J ends lost 5 bases and 4 bases respectively, with 18 bases between them. The CDR3 is made up of 15 amino acids. Germline CDR1 reads MNHEY; CDR2 reads SMNVEV (reference sequence). The CDR3 bases are TGTGCCAGCAGTCAACTAGGAGGGCTCCCGTACGAGCAGTACTTC. This codes for CASSQLGGLPYEQYF.

The chain uses TRBV5-1 and TRBJ1-6, with D possibly being TRBD1 (5 bases). This CDR3 contains 14 residues. Looked up from germline, CDR1 is SGHRS and CDR2 is YFSETQ. Trimming took off 1 base at V and 7 bases at J, with 9 bases between the two ends. This CDR3 reads CASSLLGGNSPLHF. Here the CDR3 DNA reads TGCGCCAGCAGCTTGTTGGGGGGAAATTCACCCCTCCACTTT.

As to this clone: Sequence at one end of the junction differs from germline and may be a read error. The rearrangement links TRBV5-1 to TRBJ2-6; D remains ambiguous. The germline CDR1 and CDR2 sequences are SGHRS and YFSETQ. The CDR3 is made up of 13 amino acids. The chain's CDR3 is CAGSPGGANVLTF. Here the CDR3 DNA reads TGCGCCGGCAGCCCCGGTGGGGCCAACGTCCTGACTTTC.

The chain combines TRBV27 with TRBJ1-5; 10 nucleotides align to TRBD1. This CDR3 has 14 residues. Germline CDR1 reads MNHEY; CDR2 reads SMNVEV (reference sequence). V was clipped by 6 bases and J by 6 bases; unmatched bases: 5. The CDR3 protein is CASRDRGTGQPQHF. The CDR3 region has the DNA TGTGCCAGCAGGGACAGGGGGACGGGTCAGCCCCAGCATTTT.

V gene TRBV27 combines with J gene TRBJ2-7, with TRBD1 matching over 8 bases. The CDR3 has 14 residues. The J segment lost 5 bases and the V segment lost 7 bases, leaving 10 bases of the junction unmatched. Per the germline V gene, CDR1 is MNHEY and CDR2 is SMNVEV (reference sequence). The CDR3, as DNA: TGTGCCAGCACCTCTACAGGGGGTGTCGACGAGCAGTACTTC. Translation gives CASTSTGGVDEQYF.

The J gene is TRBJ1-2, the V gene TRBV7-9, with 10 bases aligning to TRBD1. V trimming: 1 base; J trimming: 5 bases; junction bases outside the gene matches: 7. There are 16 residues in the CDR3. The germline gives CDR1 SEHNR, CDR2 FQNEAQ (reference sequence). For the CDR3, the DNA is TGTGCCAGCAGCTTAGGACAGGGGGCCGGTCCATATGGCTACACCTTC. This codes for CASSLGQGAGPYGYTF.

V is TRBV6-5 and J is TRBJ1-6, with TRBD1 matching 7 bases. V shed 3 bases and J 4 bases; nucleotides not matched to a gene: 3. The germline V gene encodes CDR1 MNHEY and CDR2 SVGAGI. The CDR3 has 15 amino acids. This chain's CDR3 is CASSYGTAYNSPLHF. The CDR3 nucleotides are TGTGCCAGCAGTTATGGGACAGCTTATAATTCACCCCTCCACTTT.

The chain carries TRBV7-8 and TRBJ1-4; no definite D call. Germline V gives CDR1 SGHVS, CDR2 FQNEAQ. CDR3 size: 16 residues. V was trimmed by 5 bases and J by 0 bases, leaving 13 bases between them. CDR3 sequence reads: CASSPTPQATNEKLFF. CDR3 nucleotides: TGTGCCAGCAGCCCCACCCCCCAGGCAACTAATGAAAAACTGTTTTTT.

In this sample, this clone turned up once. This chain connects TRBV6-5 to TRBJ2-2, with a possible D match to TRBD1 (5 bases). V was pared by 3 bases and J by 4 bases, with 9 bases between. The CDR3 is made up of 14 amino acids. Per the germline V gene, CDR1 is MNHEY and CDR2 is SVGAGI. The DNA of the CDR3 is TGTGCCAGCAGTTATGGGGCAGTCACCGGGGAGCTGTTTTTT. Its translation: CASSYGAVTGELFF.

This sequence joins TRBV4-2 and TRBJ2-4; 9 bases line up with TRBD2. Germline-derived CDR1 and CDR2 are LGHNA and YNFKEQ. CDR3 length: 16 amino acids. Trimming removed 1 base from V and 6 bases from J; junction bases left unmatched: 7. The CDR3 protein is CASSQGGGAGVNIQYF. The DNA for the CDR3 is TGTGCCAGCAGCCAAGGCGGGGGGGCCGGGGTAAACATTCAGTACTTC.

This clone was seen a few times. The chain is built from TRBV7-8 and TRBJ2-5; 9 bases are shared with TRBD1. The CDR3 spans 15 residues. Per germline, CDR1 SGHVS and CDR2 FQNEAQ. Trimming cost V 5 bases and J 8 bases; bases outside gene matches: 12. CDR3 nucleotides: TGTGCCAGCAGCGCGTGGACAGGGGTTGGGGGAACCCAGTACTTC. It codes for CASSAWTGVGGTQYF.

The CDR3 protein is CASSYSFGYEQYF. The CDR3 nucleotides read TGTGCCAGCAGTTACTCGTTCGGGTACGAGCAGTACTTC. The gene calls are TRBV6-5 and TRBJ2-7; D ambiguous. The CDR3 has 13 residues. Germline V gene sequence: CDR1 MNHEY, CDR2 SVGAGI. Trimming cost V 0 bases and J 4 bases, with 7 bases left between them.

The CDR3 loop reads CATSGPLSGSSYEQYF. The CDR3 nucleotides read TGTGCCACCAGCGGACCCCTTAGCGGATCCTCCTACGAGCAGTACTTC. The V and J genes are TRBV15 and TRBJ2-7; a weak D match, TRBD2 (6 bases). This CDR3 region has 16 residues. The germline V and J ends were trimmed by 5 bases and 0 bases, with 17 bases remaining between them. CDR1 is LNHNV, CDR2 YYDKDF, per germline (reference sequence).

The chain joins TRBV7-2 to TRBJ1-2; D unclear. Trimming stripped 2 bases from V and 7 bases from J, with 17 bases between. CDR3 size: 15 residues. Germline V gives CDR1 SGHTA, CDR2 FQGNSA. As DNA, the CDR3 is TGTGCCAGCAGCTTAACCCCCCCGGGTCCTCTTGGCTACACCTTC. Translated, it gives CASSLTPPGPLGYTF.

CDR3 coding DNA: TGCGCCAGCAGCCAAAGGGGTGGACAGCATGAGCAGTTCTTC. It encodes CASSQRGGQHEQFF. The chain couples TRBV4-3 to TRBJ2-1; D possibly corresponds to TRBD1 (6 bases). The CDR3 is made up of 14 amino acids. The germline CDR1 and CDR2 sequences are LGHNA and YSLEER. V was cut by 2 bases and J by 8 bases, with 13 bases left in between.

This clone was observed a few times. The rearrangement links TRBV27 to TRBJ2-5; D unclear. V shed 2 bases and J shed 2 bases, with 6 bases lying between them. The CDR3 is made up of 13 amino acids. Germline values: CDR1 MNHEY, CDR2 SMNVEV (reference sequence). CDR3 amino acids: CASSLENQETQYF. For the CDR3, the DNA is TGTGCCAGCAGTTTAGAGAATCAAGAGACCCAGTACTTC.

The V and J genes are TRBV6-6 and TRBJ2-5; 8 positions agree with TRBD1. CDR1 MNHNY and CDR2 SVGAGI come from the germline V gene (reference sequence). The CDR3 contains 16 residues. V was pared by 8 bases and J by 2 bases, with 13 bases of the junction left unmatched. CDR3 nucleotide sequence: TGTGCCAGCTCCTCAGGGGGCAGCTGGTGGCAAGAGACCCAGTACTTC. Amino acids: CASSSGGSWWQETQYF.

The J gene is TRBJ1-3, the V gene TRBV6-1; a possible D gene is TRBD1 (5 bases). With 2 bases removed from V and 0 bases from J, the gap between germline ends came to 11 bases. The CDR3 loop spans 16 amino acids. Germline V gene data show CDR1 as MNHNS and CDR2 as SASEGT. The CDR3 DNA follows: TGTGCCAGCAGTGAACAACAGGAGAGCTCTGGAAACACCATATATTTT. Translated, it gives CASSEQQESSGNTIYF.

J is TRBJ2-1 and V is TRBV27; D remains unclear. The CDR3 length is 11 residues. The germline V and J ends were trimmed by 8 bases and 5 bases, with 7 bases remaining between them. Germline V gene sequence: CDR1 MNHEY, CDR2 SMNVEV (reference sequence). In DNA form, the CDR3 reads TGTGCCAGCGGTCGGGACAATGAGCAGTTCTTC. This codes for CASGRDNEQFF.

The chain combines TRBV7-3 with TRBJ2-5; perhaps TRBD1 as D (6 bases). In germline, CDR1 is SGHTA, CDR2 FQGTGA. The CDR3 runs 14 residues. Trimming shortened V by 2 bases and J by 5 bases, and 12 bases separated the two germline ends. DNA of the CDR3: TGTGCCAGCAGCTTAGTAGTGGGGGCCGAGACCCAGTACTTC. It yields the protein CASSLVVGAETQYF.

About this clone: The sample has other DNA sequences that encode this CDR3 too. The chain uses TRBV6-8 and TRBJ1-6; possibly TRBD1 for D (5 bases). With 6 bases removed from V and 0 bases from J, the gap between germline ends came to 15 bases. The germline V gene encodes CDR1 MNHGY and CDR2 SAAAGT. The CDR3 totals 17 residues. The CDR3 reads CASSVGGVSSYNSPLHF. The DNA of the CDR3 is TGTGCCAGCAGCGTGGGGGGGGTCAGCTCCTATAATTCACCCCTCCACTTT.

The chain is built from TRBV10-3 and TRBJ1-5; D might be TRBD1 (6 bases). The V gene lost 2 bases and the J gene lost 7 bases, with 9 bases spanning the gap. Per the germline V gene, CDR1 is ENHRY and CDR2 is SYGVKD. The CDR3 is 13 amino acids. DNA for the CDR3: TGTGCCATCAGTGAGCGGGGGGGCCAGCCCCAGCATTTT. Amino acid sequence: CAISERGGQPQHF.

The chain uses TRBV5-1 and TRBJ2-5, with a possible D match to TRBD2 (6 bases). Germline-derived CDR1 and CDR2 are SGHRS and YFSETQ. The CDR3 is 15 residues long. The V end was cut by 7 bases, the J end by 5 bases, with 21 bases between. The DNA for the CDR3 is TGCGCCAGCCGTCTTTTCGGAGGGCGAGACGAGACCCAGTACTTC. Residues: CASRLFGGRDETQYF.

The rearrangement joins TRBV6-6 to TRBJ2-7; D possibly corresponds to TRBD1 (6 bases). Germline CDR1 reads MNHNY; CDR2 reads SVGAGI (reference sequence). The CDR3 contains 14 residues. Trimming removed 6 bases from V and 2 bases from J, with 14 bases in between. The CDR3 DNA reads TGTGCCAGCAGCTTATTACCAGGGGCCTACGAGCAGTACTTC. Its translation is CASSLLPGAYEQYF.